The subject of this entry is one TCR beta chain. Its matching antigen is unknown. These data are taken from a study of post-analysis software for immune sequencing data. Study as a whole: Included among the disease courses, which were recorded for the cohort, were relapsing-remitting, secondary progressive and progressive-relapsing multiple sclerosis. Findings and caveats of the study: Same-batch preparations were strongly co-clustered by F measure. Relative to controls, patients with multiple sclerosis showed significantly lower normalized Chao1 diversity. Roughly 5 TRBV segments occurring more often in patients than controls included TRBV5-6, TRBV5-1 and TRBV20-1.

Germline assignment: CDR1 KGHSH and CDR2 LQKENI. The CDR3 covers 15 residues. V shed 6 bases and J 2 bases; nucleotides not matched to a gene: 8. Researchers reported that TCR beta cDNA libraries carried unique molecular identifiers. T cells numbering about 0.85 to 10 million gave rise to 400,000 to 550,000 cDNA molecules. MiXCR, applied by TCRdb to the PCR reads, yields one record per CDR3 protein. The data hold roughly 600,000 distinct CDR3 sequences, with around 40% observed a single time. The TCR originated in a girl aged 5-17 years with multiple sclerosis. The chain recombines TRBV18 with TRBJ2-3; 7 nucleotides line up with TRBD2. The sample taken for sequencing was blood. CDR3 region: CASSRLLAVTDTQYF. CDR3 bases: TGTGCCAGCTCGAGACTGCTAGCGGTCACAGATACGCAGTATTTT. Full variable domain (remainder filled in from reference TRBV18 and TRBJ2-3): NAGVMQNPRHLVRRRGQEARLRCSPMKGHSHVYWYRQLPEEGLKFMVYLQKENIIDESGMPKERFSAEFPKEGPSILRIQQVVRGDSAAYFCASSRLLAVTDTQYFGPGTRLTVL.